Presented here are 4 T cell receptor beta chains from one specimen sequenced in a study of blood T cell repertoires in COVID-19. Here immunoSEQ multiplex PCR was the method, and the copy in TCRdb shows in-frame clones only, minus some. The sample carries fewer than 50,000 clones, around three quarters recorded once. The sequenced sample consisted of peripheral blood. The source is a man aged 65-85 years with acute or convalescent COVID-19.

This clone was observed a few times. The chain couples TRBV4-1 to TRBJ2-1; possible D gene TRBD2, 6 bases. CDR3 size: 14 residues. Per the germline V gene, CDR1 is MGHRA and CDR2 is YSYEKL. V was shortened by 0 bases and J by 8 bases, with 11 bases between the two germline ends. CDR3 sequence: CASSQDAGYDEQFF. CDR3 DNA: TGCGCCAGCAGCCAAGATGCGGGGTACGATGAGCAGTTCTTC.

This chain links TRBV6-5 with TRBJ1-5, with D perhaps TRBD1 (5 bases). The CDR3 covers 13 residues. CDR1 is MNHEY and CDR2 is SVGAGI in the germline V gene. Deletions cut 5 bases from V and 2 bases from J, with 7 bases between. The CDR3 DNA sequence: TGTGCCAGCAGTACGGGGGGCAATCAGCCCCAGCATTTT. It specifies CASSTGGNQPQHF.

The chain is built from TRBV28 and TRBJ2-7; D may be TRBD1 (6 bases). With 5 bases removed from V and 2 bases from J, the gap between germline ends came to 10 bases. The CDR3 is made up of 13 amino acids. Looked up from germline, CDR1 is MDHEN and CDR2 is SYDVKM. The DNA for the CDR3 is TGTGCCAGCAGTAGGGACACTCCCTACGAGCAGTACTTC. Amino acids: CASSRDTPYEQYF.

The J gene is TRBJ2-1, the V gene TRBV3-1 (or the pseudogene TRBV3-2); 12 bases fit TRBD2. With V trimmed by 11 bases and J by 9 bases, 11 bases remained unmatched. The CDR3 totals 14 residues. Germline V gives CDR1 LGHDT, CDR2 YNNKEL (reference sequence). This chain's CDR3 is CAAKTTSGRSEQFF. In nucleotides, the CDR3 is TGTGCCGCGAAAACTACTAGCGGGAGGAGTGAGCAGTTCTTC.